This T cell receptor (beta chain) stems from a study of molecular identifiers for immune sequencing clone quantification. In this sample, this clonotype turned up a few times. For naive CD8 T cells, sorting used the CD8+CD4-CCR7+CD45RA+ phenotype. TCRdb ran MiXCR on the PCR reads and lists one entry per CDR3 protein. Altogether 400,000 to 600,000 distinct CDR3 sequences are present, 20% to 25% being singletons, with the ten largest covering more than 0.8%. The CDR3 loop spans 12 amino acids. The V and J ends lost 4 bases and 7 bases respectively, with 10 bases between them. Per germline, CDR1 SEHNR and CDR2 FQNEAQ (reference sequence).

The sample taken for sequencing was naive CD8+ T cells from blood, with Jurkat cell RNA spiked in. Documented subset: FACS-sorted CD8+CD4-CCR7+CD45RA+ naive T cells. The receptor was derived from a human donor in good health. Some libraries in this study had Jurkat cell RNA spiked in. V gene TRBV7-9 combines with J gene TRBJ2-5; D call uncertain. The CDR3 region is CASSYLTGTQYF. The CDR3, as DNA: TGTGCCAGCAGCTACCTCACGGGGACCCAGTACTTC.